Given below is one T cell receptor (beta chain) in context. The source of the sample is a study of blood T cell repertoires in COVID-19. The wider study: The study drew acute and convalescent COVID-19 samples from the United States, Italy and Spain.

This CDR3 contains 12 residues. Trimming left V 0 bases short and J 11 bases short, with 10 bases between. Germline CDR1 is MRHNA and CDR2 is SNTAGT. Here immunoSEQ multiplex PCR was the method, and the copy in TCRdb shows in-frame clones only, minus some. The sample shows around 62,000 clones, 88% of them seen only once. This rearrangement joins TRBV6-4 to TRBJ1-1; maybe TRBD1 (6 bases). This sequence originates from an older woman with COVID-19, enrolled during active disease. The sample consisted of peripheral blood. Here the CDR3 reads CASSDSWGPAFF. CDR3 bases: TGTGCCAGCAGTGACTCTTGGGGGCCCGCTTTCTTT.